These T cell receptor beta chains were read from a single sample in a study of blood T cell repertoires in COVID-19. The assay was immunoSEQ multiplex PCR, and TCRdb's table has in-frame clones only and misses some. The repertoire has roughly 140,000 clones, about 85% of them found once; the top ten carry around 6.2%. Material for sequencing was PBMCs or T cells enriched from blood (not recorded which). The receptors derive from a woman aged 40 to 50 who had recovered from COVID-19. Both conserved end residues are part of each CDR3. Fields, in order: D gene, J gene, V gene, clone size, CDR3 length, CDR3 protein, CDR3 DNA. The D gene is left open where the match is weak. Rows may omit the clone size; those that give it use once, few, many or a size class.

>NA|TRBJ2-7|TRBV12-3/TRBV12-4|few|11
CASSFTGEQYF
TGTGCCAGCAGTTTTACCGGGGAGCAGTACTTC
>NA|TRBJ1-1|TRBV7-9|NA|14
CASSLVGVNTEAFF
TGTGCCAGCAGCTTAGTAGGGGTCAACACTGAAGCTTTCTTT
>NA|TRBJ2-2|TRBV19|once|12
CASSFGSGELFF
TGTGCCAGTAGTTTCGGGTCCGGGGAGCTGTTTTTT
>NA|TRBJ2-7|TRBV3-1/TRBV3-2|NA|17
CASSQDWYNRLSDEQYF
TGTGCCAGCAGCCAAGATTGGTACAACAGGCTGTCCGACGAGCAGTACTTC
>TRBD1|TRBJ2-3|TRBV18|NA|17
CASSLLPGQGRADTQYF
TGTGCCAGCTCACTTCTGCCGGGACAGGGTAGGGCAGATACGCAGTATTTT
>NA|TRBJ2-1|TRBV7-8|NA|13
CASSLVGYNEQFF
TGTGCCAGCAGCTTAGTCGGGTACAATGAGCAGTTCTTC
>NA|TRBJ1-3|TRBV19|NA|13
CASMGSQGNTIYF
TGTGCCAGTATGGGCAGCCAAGGAAACACCATATATTTT
>TRBD2|TRBJ2-5|TRBV9|few|14
CASSVSSGGETQYF
TGTGCCAGCAGCGTTAGTAGCGGGGGAGAGACCCAGTACTTC
>TRBD1|TRBJ2-7|TRBV5-1|few|16
CASSLNRDRVSYEQYF
TGCGCCAGCAGTTTAAACCGGGACAGGGTCTCCTACGAGCAGTACTTC
>TRBD2|TRBJ2-1|TRBV2|NA|15
CASRTGTSGHNEQFF
TGTGCCAGCAGAACCGGGACTAGCGGACACAATGAGCAGTTCTTC
>NA|TRBJ1-2|TRBV12-3/TRBV12-4|once|13
CASSTTGNYGYTF
TGTGCCAGCAGTACCACAGGGAACTATGGCTACACCTTC
>NA|TRBJ2-7|TRBV9|NA|19
CASSVGDARVSLGSPEQYF
TGTGCCAGCAGCGTAGGAGATGCGAGAGTTTCGTTGGGCAGTCCGGAGCAGTACTTC
>NA|TRBJ1-1|TRBV19|NA|14
CASSATGTNTEAFF
TGTGCCAGTAGTGCTACAGGGACCAACACTGAAGCTTTCTTT
>NA|TRBJ1-5|TRBV28|NA|13
CASSSGVKQPQHF
TGTGCCAGCAGTTCAGGGGTGAAACAGCCCCAGCATTTT
>NA|TRBJ1-6|TRBV11-2|NA|13
CASSSWGDSPLHF
TGTGCCAGCAGCTCCTGGGGGGATTCACCCCTCCACTTT
>NA|TRBJ2-7|TRBV15|NA|11
CAGGISYEQYF
TGTGCCGGGGGGATCTCCTACGAGCAGTACTTC
>NA|TRBJ1-3|TRBV28|few|13
CASSFGQFNTIYF
TGTGCCAGCAGTTTCGGACAGTTCAACACCATATATTTT
>NA|TRBJ1-1|TRBV29-1|NA|12
CSARGGYTEAFF
TGCAGCGCCCGGGGGGGTTACACTGAAGCTTTCTTT
>TRBD2|TRBJ2-2|TRBV30|NA|16
CAWSTLAGALTGELFF
TGTGCCTGGAGTACCCTAGCGGGAGCGCTAACCGGGGAGCTGTTTTTT
>TRBD1|TRBJ1-6|TRBV6-1|once|15
CASSEADRGHSPLHF
TGTGCCAGCAGTGAAGCAGACAGGGGGCATTCACCCCTCCACTTT
>NA|TRBJ2-3|TRBV3-1/TRBV3-2|NA|14
CASSPGVYTDTQYF
TGTGCCAGCAGTCCGGGGGTCTACACAGATACGCAGTATTTT
>NA|TRBJ1-1|TRBV29-1|NA|19
CSVEVTFGQGRIGITEAFF
TGCAGCGTTGAAGTCACGTTCGGGCAGGGAAGGATAGGTATCACTGAAGCTTTCTTT
>TRBD1|TRBJ2-1|TRBV5-4|NA|15
CASSRTGTGSHEQFF
TGTGCCAGCAGCAGAACCGGGACAGGTAGTCATGAGCAGTTCTTC
>NA|TRBJ1-2|TRBV5-4|NA|17
CASSPSKQGIYLFGYTF
TGTGCCAGCAGCCCAAGCAAACAGGGTATCTATCTTTTTGGCTACACCTTC
>TRBD2|TRBJ2-5|TRBV29-1|many|14
CSQAGGGARETQYF
TGCAGCCAGGCGGGCGGGGGGGCTCGAGAGACCCAGTACTTC
>TRBD1|TRBJ1-5|TRBV7-3|NA|15
CASSPSGDRNQPQHF
TGTGCCAGCAGCCCAAGTGGGGACAGAAATCAGCCCCAGCATTTT
>NA|TRBJ1-2|TRBV7-3|NA|12
CASSHPGDGYTF
TGTGCCAGCAGTCACCCAGGTGATGGCTACACCTTC
>TRBD1|TRBJ1-5|TRBV11-2|NA|15
CASSWTGSGNQPQHF
TGTGCCAGCAGCTGGACAGGGTCAGGAAATCAGCCCCAGCATTTT
>TRBD2|TRBJ2-1|TRBV14|NA|13
CASTLWGGNEQFF
TGTGCCAGCACCCTATGGGGGGGAAATGAGCAGTTCTTC
>NA|TRBJ1-5|TRBV19|NA|18
CASSIAGADEAGNQPQHF
TGTGCCAGTAGTATCGCAGGGGCCGACGAAGCGGGCAATCAGCCCCAGCATTTT
>TRBD2|TRBJ2-2|TRBV5-8|NA|16
CASSLRLAGYNGELFF
TGTGCCAGCAGCTTGAGGCTAGCGGGTTATAACGGGGAGCTGTTTTTT
>NA|TRBJ2-1|TRBV11-2|NA|12
CASSLTGNEQFF
TGTGCCAGCAGCTTGACAGGCAATGAGCAGTTCTTC
>NA|TRBJ2-1|TRBV5-5|NA|14
CASSPRDFNNEQFF
TGTGCCAGCAGCCCGCGGGACTTTAACAATGAGCAGTTCTTC
>TRBD1|TRBJ2-1|TRBV27|NA|14
CASSWDRGRNEQFF
TGTGCCAGCAGTTGGGACAGGGGGCGCAATGAGCAGTTCTTC
>NA|TRBJ1-2|TRBV28|NA|12
CASTQGKGGYTF
TGTGCCAGCACCCAGGGTAAGGGCGGCTACACCTTC
>NA|TRBJ1-1|TRBV9|NA|12
CASSVAGSEAFF
TGTGCCAGCAGCGTAGCGGGTTCTGAAGCTTTCTTT
>NA|TRBJ2-1|TRBV5-1|NA|16
CASSLDPTGYANEQFF
TGCGCCAGCAGCTTGGATCCGACCGGGTACGCCAATGAGCAGTTCTTC
>TRBD2|TRBJ2-3|TRBV11-3|NA|19
CASSSEAGTSGPFRDTQYF
TGTGCCAGCAGCTCGGAGGCGGGGACTAGCGGGCCCTTTAGAGATACGCAGTATTTT
>NA|TRBJ2-7|TRBV4-1|NA|12
CASSQEGNEQYF
TGCGCCAGCAGCCAAGAGGGCAACGAGCAGTACTTC
>TRBD1|TRBJ2-3|TRBV10-3|NA|15
CAISADRGRGDTQYF
TGTGCCATCAGCGCGGACAGGGGACGGGGAGATACGCAGTATTTT
>TRBD1|TRBJ2-2|TRBV7-8|NA|15
CASSQGQGAIGELFF
TGTGCCAGCAGCCAGGGACAGGGGGCAATCGGGGAGCTGTTTTTT
>TRBD2|TRBJ2-7|TRBV3-1/TRBV3-2|NA|15
CASSQEPSGSYEQYF
TGTGCCAGCAGCCAAGAGCCTAGCGGTTCCTACGAGCAGTACTTC
>NA|TRBJ2-7|TRBV27|NA|13
CASRGGLYYEQYF
TGTGCCAGCAGGGGGGGGCTCTACTACGAGCAGTACTTC
>TRBD2|TRBJ2-1|TRBV4-2|NA|18
CASSQEGLAGASYNEQFF
TGTGCCAGCAGCCAAGAAGGGCTAGCGGGGGCCTCCTACAATGAGCAGTTCTTC
>NA|TRBJ1-1|TRBV19|NA|14
CASSSVGVNTEAFF
TGTGCCAGTAGTAGCGTGGGAGTTAACACTGAAGCTTTCTTT
>TRBD2|TRBJ2-7|TRBV19|few|16
CASSTPGLSAGVEQYF
TGTGCCAGTAGTACTCCAGGATTATCAGCGGGGGTCGAGCAGTACTTC
>NA|TRBJ2-1|TRBV5-5|NA|14
CASSWLVSYNEQFF
TGTGCCAGCAGCTGGCTCGTCTCCTACAATGAGCAGTTCTTC
>NA|TRBJ2-3|TRBV28|NA|16
CASSLFRAGGTDTQYF
TGTGCCAGCAGTTTATTTCGGGCAGGGGGGACAGATACGCAGTATTTT
>TRBD1|TRBJ2-7|TRBV13|NA|13
CASSGDSSYEQYF
TGTGCCAGCAGCGGGGACAGCTCCTACGAGCAGTACTTC
>TRBD2|TRBJ2-1|TRBV6-6|NA|14
CASSPRLADNEQFF
TGTGCCAGCAGTCCAAGACTAGCGGACAATGAGCAGTTCTTC
>NA|TRBJ2-7|TRBV19|NA|15
CASSISRYSSYEQYF
TGTGCCAGTAGTATTTCCCGGTATAGCTCCTACGAGCAGTACTTC